This T cell receptor beta chain stems from a study of molecular identifiers for immune sequencing clone quantification. Points from the study as a whole: Clones that exceeded 20 RNA copies held over 99% of effector molecules, yet under 1% in naive cells.

Libraries of naive CD8 cells were prepared from about 20,000 to 1,000,000 sorted cells using 10%, 30% or 50% RNA. CD8+CD4-CCR7+CD45RA+ cells were sorted as naive CD8 T cells. This CDR3 spans 15 amino acids. Germline CDR1 is SEHNR and CDR2 is FQNEAQ (reference sequence). V lost 3 bases and J 2 bases, leaving 12 bases between the germline ends. This clonotype has a count of ten or more. Its matching antigen is unknown. TCRdb used MiXCR to reprocess the PCR reads, holding one entry per CDR3 protein. The repertoire holds 60,000 to 70,000 distinct CDR3 sequences, with less than 20% as singletons. The sequence was collected from a human donor in good health. Some libraries in this study had Jurkat cell RNA spiked in. Sample: naive CD8+ T cells from blood, with Jurkat cell RNA spiked in. Subset indicated: FACS-sorted CD8+CD4-CCR7+CD45RA+ naive T cells. The chain combines TRBV7-9 with TRBJ2-3; D not certain. The CDR3 DNA sequence: TGTGCCAGCAGCTTGGACGGAGATTTCACAGATACGCAGTATTTT. As protein: CASSLDGDFTDTQYF.